This TCR beta chain was identified during a study of PD-1 blockade in mismatch repair-deficient tumors (dated by TCRdb to about 2017). At the level of the whole study: The trial enrolled 86 consecutive patients with roughly 11 mismatch repair-deficient cancer types between late 2013 and late 2016, all previously treated and progressing. Tumor-associated T cell clones were tracked in the peripheral blood of patients responding to PD-1 blockade by deep sequencing of TCR CDR3 regions.

The library was generated by the immunoSEQ multiplex PCR assay. This is the immuneACCESS table as TCRdb keeps it, with only in-frame sequences that have V and J called. A part of the clones is gone; compared with another copy, unresolved V genes explain less than half, and the rest is unexplained. Recorded for this sample are some 120,000 clones; about 88% of them occurred a single time. The ten largest clones represent 13% of the sample. As concerns this clone: Its antigen is still unknown. The junction does not match germline at one end; this may be a read error.

For each enrolled patient, mismatch repair deficiency was established using either polymerase chain reaction or immunohistochemistry. TCR sequencing was carried out for three patients who responded to pembrolizumab therapy. In the phase II trial, pembrolizumab PD-1 blockade was tested prospectively in advanced mismatch repair-deficient cancers, no matter which tissue of origin the cancers came from. Serial peripheral blood T cell samples were collected before and at multiple times after starting PD-1 blockade. Blood sampling times were expressed in weeks after the first pembrolizumab dose. What the work shows at the level of the full study, not this receptor alone: Rapid expansion after pembrolizumab followed by contraction, generally before radiologic responses, was shown by tumor-resident clones, which were often undetectable in blood before treatment.

The CDR3 spans 17 residues, from the cysteine through the phenylalanine. The entry retains the CDR3 DNA only, 51 bases that are in frame from base 1. In the germline V gene (reference sequence), CDR1 corresponds to SSHAT and CDR2 to FNYEAQ. The source is an adult with mismatch repair-deficient cancer. Rearrangement joined TRBV7-7 to TRBJ2-6, and 8 junction bases match TRBD1. This sample comprised peripheral blood, obtained 44 weeks after starting pembrolizumab. The DNA is TGTGCTAGCAGCGCCGGACAGGGCGCCTCTGGGGCCAACGTCCTGACTTTC. Translated, it gives CASSAGQGASGANVLTF.